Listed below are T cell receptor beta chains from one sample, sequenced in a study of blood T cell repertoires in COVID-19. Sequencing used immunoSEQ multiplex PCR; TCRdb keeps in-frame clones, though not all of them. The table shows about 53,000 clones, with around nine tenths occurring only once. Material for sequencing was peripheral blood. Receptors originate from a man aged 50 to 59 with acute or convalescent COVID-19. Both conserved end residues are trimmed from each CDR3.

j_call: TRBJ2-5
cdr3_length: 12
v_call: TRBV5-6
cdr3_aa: ASSLAVVGETQY

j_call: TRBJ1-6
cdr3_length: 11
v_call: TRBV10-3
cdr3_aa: AISQGYDSPLH

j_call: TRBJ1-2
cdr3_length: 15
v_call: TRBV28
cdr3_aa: ASSRPLTGKGNYGYT

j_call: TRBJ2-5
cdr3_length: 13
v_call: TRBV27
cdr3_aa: ASSLRLDLRETQY

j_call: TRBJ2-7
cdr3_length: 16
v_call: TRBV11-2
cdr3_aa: ASSPARGRQVLRSEQY

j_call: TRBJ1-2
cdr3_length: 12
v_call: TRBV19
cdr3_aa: ASTPQGGLIGYT

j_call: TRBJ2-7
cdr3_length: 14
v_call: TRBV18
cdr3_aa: ASSPYTGLEAYEQY

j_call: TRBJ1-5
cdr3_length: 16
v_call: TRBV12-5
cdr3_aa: ASGLAPAGTGFNQPQH

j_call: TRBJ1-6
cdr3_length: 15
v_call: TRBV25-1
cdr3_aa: ASSERGMSSYNSPLH

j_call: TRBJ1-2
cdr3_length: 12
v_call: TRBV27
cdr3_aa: ASSLQGVGYGYT

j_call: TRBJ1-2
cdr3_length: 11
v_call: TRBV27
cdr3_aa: ASTTGGSYGYT

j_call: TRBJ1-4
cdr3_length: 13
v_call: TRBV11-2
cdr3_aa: ASSLGNRVREKLF

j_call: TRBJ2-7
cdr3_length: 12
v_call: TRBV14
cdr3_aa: ASSQVGTGLEQY

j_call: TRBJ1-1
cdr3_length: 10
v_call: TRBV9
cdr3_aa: ASGTGYTEAF

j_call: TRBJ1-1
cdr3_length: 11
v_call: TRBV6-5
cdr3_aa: ASSYSIRSEAF

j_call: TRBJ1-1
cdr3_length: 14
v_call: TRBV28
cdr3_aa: ASSFGVGLLGTEAF

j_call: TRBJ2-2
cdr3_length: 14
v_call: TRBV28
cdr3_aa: ASSGAGASNTGELF

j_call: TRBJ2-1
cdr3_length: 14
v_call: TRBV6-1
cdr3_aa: ASSEVVAGAYNEQF

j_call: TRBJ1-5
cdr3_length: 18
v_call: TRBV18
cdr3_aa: ASSRGPGQGNWASNQPQH

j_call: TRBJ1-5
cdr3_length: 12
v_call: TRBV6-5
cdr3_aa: ASSRKYGNQPQH

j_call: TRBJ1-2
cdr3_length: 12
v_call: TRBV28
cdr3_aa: ASSSGQGAAGYT

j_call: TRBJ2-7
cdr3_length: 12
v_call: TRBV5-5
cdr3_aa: ASSFGTGGDEQY

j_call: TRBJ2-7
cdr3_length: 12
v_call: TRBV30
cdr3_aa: AWSGPSGGYEQY

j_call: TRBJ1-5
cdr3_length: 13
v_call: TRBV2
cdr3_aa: ASSVREGVGQPQH

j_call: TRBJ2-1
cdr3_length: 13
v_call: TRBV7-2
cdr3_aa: ASSLDRGLGNEQF

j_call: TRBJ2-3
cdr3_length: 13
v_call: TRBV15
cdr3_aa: ATSRAPESTDTQY

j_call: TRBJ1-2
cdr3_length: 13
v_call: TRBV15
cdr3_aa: ATSRAGGSNYGYT

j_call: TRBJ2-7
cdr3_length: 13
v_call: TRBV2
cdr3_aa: ASSEEGHETYEQY

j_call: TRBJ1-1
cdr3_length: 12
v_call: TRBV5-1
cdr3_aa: ASSWTRGNTEAF

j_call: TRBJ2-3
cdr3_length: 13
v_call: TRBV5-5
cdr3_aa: ASRPRGTGLDTQY

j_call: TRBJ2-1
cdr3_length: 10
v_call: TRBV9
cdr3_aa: ASSAGWSEQF

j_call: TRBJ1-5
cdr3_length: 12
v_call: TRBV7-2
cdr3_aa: ASSFGQSNQPQH

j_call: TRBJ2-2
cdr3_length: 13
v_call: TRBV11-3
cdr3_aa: ASSLEQGNTGELF

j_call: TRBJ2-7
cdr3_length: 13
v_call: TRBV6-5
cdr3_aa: ASSYLRTNRYEQY

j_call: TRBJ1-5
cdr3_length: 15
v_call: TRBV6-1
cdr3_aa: ASGEERTGPPMEPQH

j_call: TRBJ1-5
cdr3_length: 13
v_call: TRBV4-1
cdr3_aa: ASSLMHSSNQPQH

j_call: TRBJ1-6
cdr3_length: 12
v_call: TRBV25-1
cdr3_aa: ATASDRGFSPLH

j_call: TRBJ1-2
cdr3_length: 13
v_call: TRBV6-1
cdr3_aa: ASSELTGLNYGYT

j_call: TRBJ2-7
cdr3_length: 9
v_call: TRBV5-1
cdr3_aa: ASRQGYEQY

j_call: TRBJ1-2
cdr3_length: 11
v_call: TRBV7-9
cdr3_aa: ASSFRTAYGYT

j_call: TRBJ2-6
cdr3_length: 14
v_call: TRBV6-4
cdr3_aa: ASSDVGSSGANVLT

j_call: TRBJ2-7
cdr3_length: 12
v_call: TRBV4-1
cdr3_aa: ASSQDPGTYEQY

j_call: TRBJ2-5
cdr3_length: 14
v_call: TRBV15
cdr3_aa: ATSREPGGAGETQY

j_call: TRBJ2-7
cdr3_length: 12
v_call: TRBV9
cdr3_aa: ASSVGVTTYEQY

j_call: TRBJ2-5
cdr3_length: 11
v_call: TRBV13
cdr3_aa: ASRFGGEETQY

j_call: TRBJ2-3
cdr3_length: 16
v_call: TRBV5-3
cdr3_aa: ARPARRRPGQGTDTQY

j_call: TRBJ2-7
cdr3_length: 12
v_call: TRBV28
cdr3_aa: ASRQSSGSYEQY

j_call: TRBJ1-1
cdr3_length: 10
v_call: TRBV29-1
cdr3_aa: SARGGAAEAF

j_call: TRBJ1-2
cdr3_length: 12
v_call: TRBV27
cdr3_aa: ASSFRQGSYGYT